The rows below give T cell receptor beta chains drawn from one sample of a study of shared clonotypes between healthy human individuals. Libraries were prepared by immunoSEQ multiplex PCR; TCRdb keeps only in-frame clonotypes and omits some of them. Among approximately 2.4 million clones listed, more than 90% were seen once. The specimen sequenced was naive CD4+ T cells sorted from blood. Source of these receptors: a man between 18 and 29 years old in good health. The CDR3 runs from the conserved cysteine through the conserved F or W. The D gene is left open where the match is weak. Not all rows give a size; the values are once, few, many and, for expanded clones, a class.

v_gene	d_gene	j_gene	abundance	CDR3aa	CDR3nt
TRBV11-1	TRBD2	TRBJ2-7	once	CASRRTGLEADEQYF	TGTGCCAGCAGACGGACCGGACTAGAGGCCGACGAGCAGTACTTC
TRBV29-1	TRBD1	TRBJ1-6	NA	CSVLDRGSSYNSPLHF	TGCAGCGTGCTGGACAGGGGAAGCTCCTATAATTCACCCCTCCACTTT
TRBV10-3	NA	TRBJ1-1	NA	CAISEGREAFF	TGTGCCATCAGTGAGGGGAGGGAGGCTTTCTTT
TRBV5-1	TRBD2	TRBJ2-4	NA	CASSREGQGLAKNIQYF	TGCGCCAGCAGCCGGGAGGGACAAGGACTAGCCAAAAACATTCAGTACTTC
TRBV30	NA	TRBJ2-4	NA	CAWSGPYLGSKNIQYF	TGTGCCTGGAGTGGACCCTATCTAGGTTCCAAAAACATTCAGTACTTC
TRBV11-3	TRBD1	TRBJ1-2	NA	CASSLVGENKQGAFRGYTF	TGTGCCAGCAGCTTAGTCGGAGAGAATAAACAGGGGGCTTTTCGTGGCTACACCTTC
TRBV5-5	TRBD1	TRBJ1-6	NA	CASSPGTGVISPFNSPLHF	TGTGCCAGCAGCCCCGGGACAGGCGTCATCTCCCCATTTAATTCACCCCTCCACTTT
TRBV5-4	TRBD1	TRBJ2-5	NA	CASSPRQGSQETQYF	TGTGCCAGCAGCCCACGACAGGGGAGCCAAGAGACCCAGTACTTC
TRBV10-3	TRBD1	TRBJ2-6	NA	CATLTGASGANVLTF	TGTGCCACCCTGACAGGGGCCTCTGGGGCCAACGTCCTGACTTTC
TRBV6-5	NA	TRBJ2-7	NA	CASSYVTSSYEQYF	TGTGCCAGCAGTTATGTTACATCCTCCTACGAGCAGTACTTC
TRBV7-9	TRBD2	TRBJ2-3	once	CASSSLAGPRTDTQYF	TGTGCCAGCAGCTCTCTAGCGGGGCCTCGCACAGATACGCAGTATTTT
TRBV5-1	NA	TRBJ1-1	NA	CASSNPDRSAEAFF	TGCGCCAGCAGCAACCCTGACAGGAGCGCTGAAGCTTTCTTT
TRBV10-2	NA	TRBJ1-5	NA	CAREGSGTGNQPQHF	TGCGCCAGAGAGGGTTCAGGGACGGGCAATCAGCCCCAGCATTTT
TRBV7-9	NA	TRBJ1-3	NA	CASSLRGTGNTIYF	TGTGCCAGCAGCTTACGGGGAACAGGAAACACCATATATTTT
TRBV5-5	NA	TRBJ1-3	NA	CASSLGTFLGSGNTIYF	TGTGCCAGCAGCTTGGGTACCTTTTTGGGGTCTGGAAACACCATATATTTT
TRBV30	NA	TRBJ2-7	NA	CAWSGRGEQYF	TGTGCCTGGAGCGGCCGGGGTGAGCAGTACTTC
TRBV2	TRBD1	TRBJ1-2	NA	CASSGGTASYGYTF	TGTGCCAGCAGTGGGGGGACAGCTTCTTATGGCTACACCTTC
TRBV28	TRBD1	TRBJ1-1	NA	CASSTGGLGTEAFF	TGTGCCAGCAGTACAGGGGGCCTCGGCACTGAAGCTTTCTTT
TRBV30	NA	TRBJ1-1	NA	CAWSGVTNTEAFF	TGTGCCTGGAGTGGGGTTACGAACACTGAAGCTTTCTTT
TRBV6-5	TRBD1	TRBJ2-7	NA	CASSYSPPGQGGEQYF	TGTGCCAGCAGTTACTCGCCCCCTGGACAGGGTGGCGAGCAGTACTTC
TRBV28	NA	TRBJ1-2	NA	CASSLHSGGANYGYTF	TGTGCCAGCAGTTTACACAGCGGAGGGGCTAACTATGGCTACACCTTC
TRBV4-1	TRBD1	TRBJ1-1	NA	CASSQGDRFPEAFF	TGCGCCAGCAGCCAAGGGGACAGGTTCCCTGAAGCTTTCTTT
TRBV10-3	NA	TRBJ1-1	few	CAISDGRVNTEAFF	TGTGCCATCAGTGACGGCAGGGTTAACACTGAAGCTTTCTTT
TRBV5-6	TRBD1	TRBJ2-5	NA	CASSSNRGQETQYF	TGTGCCAGCAGCTCCAACAGGGGCCAAGAGACCCAGTACTTC
TRBV28	NA	TRBJ2-7	NA	CASSLLPGNGIYEQYF	TGTGCCAGCAGTCTCCTCCCCGGGAACGGGATCTACGAGCAGTACTTC
TRBV11-3	NA	TRBJ1-2	NA	CASRAQVSGGYTF	TGTGCCAGCAGGGCCCAGGTATCTGGGGGCTACACCTTC
TRBV11-2	TRBD1	TRBJ1-1	NA	CASSNRGTVNTEAFF	TGTGCCAGCAGCAACCGGGGGACAGTGAACACTGAAGCTTTCTTT
TRBV5-1	TRBD2	TRBJ2-5	NA	CASSPPPLAGVQETQYF	TGCGCCAGCAGCCCACCCCCACTAGCGGGAGTACAAGAGACCCAGTACTTC
TRBV2	TRBD1	TRBJ2-1	NA	CASTWDSQYNEQFF	TGTGCCAGCACCTGGGACAGTCAATACAATGAGCAGTTCTTC
TRBV6-5	NA	TRBJ2-7	NA	CASSYSTSSYEQYF	TGTGCCAGCAGTTACTCGACTAGCTCCTACGAGCAGTACTTC
TRBV27	TRBD2	TRBJ2-3	NA	CASRPAGPTDTQYF	TGTGCCAGCAGGCCAGCGGGACCAACAGATACGCAGTATTTT
TRBV6-6	TRBD1	TRBJ2-7	NA	CASSFGGQVYEQYF	TGTGCCAGCAGCTTCGGCGGACAGGTCTACGAGCAGTACTTC
TRBV5-1	NA	TRBJ1-4	NA	CASSWGVPAANEKLFF	TGCGCCAGCAGCTGGGGAGTCCCGGCAGCTAATGAAAAACTGTTTTTT
TRBV10-3	NA	TRBJ2-7	once	CAISGTVTYEQYF	TGTGCCATCAGTGGGACGGTTACCTACGAGCAGTACTTC
TRBV5-4	NA	TRBJ2-1	NA	CASSLGDSLYNEQFF	TGTGCCAGCAGCTTGGGCGACAGTCTCTACAATGAGCAGTTCTTC
TRBV4-1	NA	TRBJ2-1	NA	CASSQEVGEQFF	TGCGCCAGCAGCCAGGAAGTAGGTGAGCAGTTCTTC
TRBV29-1	NA	TRBJ2-7	NA	CSVEKPGDYEQYF	TGCAGCGTTGAAAAACCAGGAGACTACGAGCAGTACTTC
TRBV7-2	NA	TRBJ2-7	NA	CASTGAWSSYEQYF	TGTGCCAGCACTGGGGCTTGGAGCTCCTACGAGCAGTACTTC
TRBV9	TRBD1	TRBJ2-2	NA	CASSGTGTGVAGELFF	TGTGCCAGCAGCGGCACCGGGACAGGGGTGGCCGGGGAGCTGTTTTTT
TRBV30	TRBD1	TRBJ1-2	NA	CAWSRAGGAYGYTF	TGTGCCTGGAGTAGGGCAGGGGGCGCGTATGGCTACACCTTC